The 21 T cell receptor beta chains in this list originate from one sample, sequenced in a study of shared clonotypes between healthy human individuals. TCRdb keeps only in-frame clones here, not all; method: immunoSEQ multiplex PCR. Of some 2.4 million clones in the sample, approximately 94% were seen once. The sequencing sample was made of naive CD4+ T cells from PBMCs. The subset here: CD45RA+ positively selected. These receptors came from a man aged 18 to 29 in good health. Some clones in this sample may be carry-over from other donors' samples.

The chain couples TRBV18 to TRBJ1-2; TRBD1 aligns across 9 bases. V lost 0 bases and J lost 4; bases outside the gene matches: 3. The CDR3 covers 15 residues. CDR1 is KGHSH and CDR2 is LQKENI in the germline V gene. Here the CDR3 DNA reads TGTGCCAGCTCACCACCAGCGGGACAGGGCTATGGCTACACCTTC. It codes for CASSPPAGQGYGYTF.

V is TRBV19 and J is TRBJ1-1, with D unresolved. Germline lookup yields CDR1 LNHDA and CDR2 SQIVND (reference sequence). The V end was cut by 10 bases, the J end by 6 bases, with 18 bases between. The CDR3 covers 13 residues. In nucleotides, the CDR3 is TGTGCCACCGGACCTAGGATGTTGTCTGAAGCTTTCTTT. Amino acid sequence: CATGPRMLSEAFF.

The rearrangement links TRBV4-2 to TRBJ2-1; 13 bases match TRBD2. Germline assignment: CDR1 LGHNA and CDR2 YNFKEQ. The CDR3 sequence is 19 residues long. The junction had 13 bases not matched to a gene; V was cut back by 1 base and J by 7 bases. The CDR3 DNA reads TGTGCCAGCAGCCAAGGCGGACTAGCGGGAGTTTTTGTAAGGAATGAGCAGTTCTTC. Encoded protein: CASSQGGLAGVFVRNEQFF.

This chain uses TRBV28 with TRBJ1-4; 7 bases fit TRBD1. CDR3 length: 15 amino acids. CDR1 is MDHEN and CDR2 is SYDVKM in the germline V gene. V shed 5 bases, J shed 5 bases, and the junction held 8 bases outside the gene matches. The CDR3 region is CASSTPGQLNEKLFF. CDR3 DNA sequence: TGTGCCAGCAGTACACCGGGACAGCTGAATGAAAAACTGTTTTTT.

This clone was found a few times. The chain joins TRBV4-1 to TRBJ1-1; TRBD1 matches at 7 bases. The germline CDR1 and CDR2 sequences are MGHRA and YSYEKL. The CDR3 contains 12 residues. Trimming at V came to 3 bases and at J to 11 bases, leaving 6 bases not matched to a gene. CDR3 bases: TGCGCCAGCAGCCATCGACAGGGTTGGGCTTTCTTT. It specifies CASSHRQGWAFF.

This clone was counted a few times. This chain uses TRBV6-5 with TRBJ1-5, with 10 bases lining up with TRBD1. The CDR3 extends over 15 amino acids. Trimming took 8 bases from V and 3 from J; bases not matched to a gene: 7. Per germline, CDR1 MNHEY and CDR2 SVGAGI. The CDR3 nucleotides are TGTGCCAGCCGACGGGACAGGGGCAACAATCAGCCCCAGCATTTT. Translated: CASRRDRGNNQPQHF.

Here the CDR3 DNA reads TGTGCCAGCTCACCACTGGGACAGCTCTACGAGCAGTACTTC. Translating it yields CASSPLGQLYEQYF. The chain links TRBV18 to TRBJ2-7; 7 bases line up with TRBD1. Germline values: CDR1 KGHSH, CDR2 LQKENI. This CDR3 comprises 14 residues. The trim removed 1 base at V and 3 bases at J, leaving 3 bases unmatched.

This chain joins TRBV28 and TRBJ1-1; D ambiguous. This CDR3 is 13 amino acids long. Germline values: CDR1 MDHEN, CDR2 SYDVKM. V shed 2 bases and J shed 11 bases, with 15 bases lying between them. CDR3 residues: CASSLKVPQSAFF. The DNA for the CDR3 is TGTGCCAGCAGTTTAAAGGTCCCACAGAGTGCTTTCTTT.

The chain has TRBV6-4 and TRBJ2-7; 12 bases match TRBD2. Germline V gene data show CDR1 as MRHNA and CDR2 as SNTAGT. This CDR3 is 19 amino acids long. CDR3 bases: TGTGTCCCAGCAGGTCTAGTAGGACTAGCGGGATCCCGTTCGTACGAGCAGTACTTC. This gives the protein CVPAGLVGLAGSRSYEQYF.

The V call is TRBV18, the J call TRBJ1-5; D unclear. V was pared by 8 bases and J by 7 bases, with 15 bases between. Germline CDR1 KGHSH, CDR2 LQKENI. This CDR3 comprises 13 residues. The CDR3 nucleotides are TGTGCCAGCGAAAGCGGGATGGGACAGCCCCAGCATTTT. Translating gives CASESGMGQPQHF.

This sequence joins TRBV29-1 and TRBJ1-3; D gene uncertain. With 3 bases removed from V and 2 bases from J, the gap between germline ends came to 14 bases. Germline loops: CDR1 SQVTM, CDR2 ANQGSEA. This CDR3 spans 15 amino acids. For the CDR3, the DNA is TGCAGCGTTGATTCAGAGGGCTCTCCTGGAAACACCATATATTTT. This encodes CSVDSEGSPGNTIYF.

The CDR3 DNA is TGCAGCGCCATTGGACGGGGAACAGATACGCAGTATTTT. It specifies CSAIGRGTDTQYF. The chain is built from TRBV29-1 and TRBJ2-3; a weak D match, TRBD2 (5 bases). The CDR3 length is 13 residues. Germline V gene data show CDR1 as SQVTM and CDR2 as ANQGSEA. V was clipped by 7 bases and J by 3 bases, with 14 bases between them.

The DNA of the CDR3 is TGTGCCAGCAGTCGGACAGTGGGCTCCTACAATGAGCAGTTCTTC. Translation gives CASSRTVGSYNEQFF. The rearrangement uses TRBV28 and TRBJ2-1, with a tentative D call TRBD1 (6 bases). CDR1 and CDR2 (germline): MDHEN, SYDVKM. This CDR3 is built from 15 residues. Trimming removed 5 bases at V and 0 bases at J, with 11 bases between.

This chain connects TRBV4-1 to TRBJ2-3; TRBD2 is a possible D gene (5 bases). The CDR3 runs to 13 residues. Germline V CDR1 and CDR2: MGHRA, YSYEKL. The V end lost 0 bases, the J end lost 5 bases, and 6 bases lay between the germline ends. The CDR3 DNA sequence: TGCGCCAGCAGCCAAGAGAGGGAAGATACGCAGTATTTT. It codes for CASSQEREDTQYF.

V gene TRBV7-3 combines with J gene TRBJ1-1; 9 positions match TRBD1. V lost 4 bases, J lost 2 bases, and 5 bases stayed unmatched. The germline CDR1 and CDR2 sequences are SGHTA and FQGTGA. This CDR3 is built from 15 residues. CDR3 DNA: TGTGCCAGCAGCTCCGGACAGGGGAGAAACACTGAAGCTTTCTTT. Its translation is CASSSGQGRNTEAFF. The entire variable domain, with the rest obtained from reference TRBV7-3 and TRBJ1-1, is as follows: GAGVSQTPSNKVTEKGKYVELRCDPISGHTALYWYRQSLGQGPEFLIYFQGTGAADDSGLPNDRFFAVRPEGSVSTLKIQRTERGDSAVYLCASSSGQGRNTEAFFGQGTRLTVV.

The chain combines TRBV5-6 with TRBJ2-1; 10 bases are a match to TRBD2. V dropped 4 bases and J dropped 8; count of bases not matched to a gene: 12. Per the germline V gene, CDR1 is SGHDT and CDR2 is YYEEEE. The length of the CDR3 is 16 residues. CDR3 loop: CASSHKRASGSHEQFF. The CDR3 coding sequence is TGTGCCAGCAGCCACAAAAGGGCTAGCGGGAGCCATGAGCAGTTCTTC.

This chain connects TRBV29-1 to TRBJ2-3; 10 nucleotides line up with TRBD1. Per the germline V gene, CDR1 is SQVTM and CDR2 is ANQGSEA. This CDR3 has 16 residues. V dropped 8 bases and J dropped 2; count of bases not matched to a gene: 13. CDR3 amino acids: CSSLTRDRGNTDTQYF. The CDR3 DNA sequence: TGCAGCTCCTTAACCCGGGACAGGGGAAACACAGATACGCAGTATTTT.

V gene TRBV19 combines with J gene TRBJ1-1, with a tentative D call TRBD1 (6 bases). This CDR3 has 13 residues. Germline CDR1 reads LNHDA; CDR2 reads SQIVND (reference sequence). Between the trimmed V and J ends, which lost 3 bases and 4 bases, there was a span of 9 bases. DNA of the CDR3: TGTGCCAGTAGTATTGGGGGCCCCACTGAAGCTTTCTTT. Amino acids: CASSIGGPTEAFF.

This clone showed up just a few times. The rearrangement uses TRBV1 and TRBJ1-5; TRBD1 reflects the table's D call only, with no check against the DNA. TRBV1 is an annotated pseudogene. CDR3 length: 14 residues. CDR3 nucleotides: TGCACCAGCACCCCGGGACAGGTCAATCAGCCCCAGCATTTT. This gives the protein CTSTPGQVNQPQHF.

V and J are TRBV18 and TRBJ2-7; D perhaps matches TRBD2 (5 bases). The CDR3 is 14 residues long. V lost 5 bases to trimming and J lost 0 bases, with 11 bases between them. The germline CDR1 and CDR2 sequences are KGHSH and LQKENI. CDR3 sequence (DNA): TGTGCCAGCTCAAGATCCGGGAACTCCTACGAGCAGTACTTC. Its translation: CASSRSGNSYEQYF.

This clone appeared a few times. The chain has TRBV7-8 and TRBJ1-5, with D maybe TRBD1 (5 bases). V was pared by 0 bases and J by 0 bases, with 12 bases between. The CDR3 loop spans 17 amino acids. Germline V lookup: CDR1 SGHVS, CDR2 FQNEAQ. The CDR3 region has the DNA TGTGCCAGCAGCTTAGCCGGGGCAGTCTATAGCAATCAGCCCCAGCATTTT. This gives the protein CASSLAGAVYSNQPQHF.